This is a list of T cell receptor beta chains from one sample in a study of regulatory T cells in long-lasting Graves disease. TCRdb redid the calling of the multiplex PCR reads with MiXCR, one entry per CDR3 protein. In the table there are some 500,000 distinct CDR3 sequences, about 13% of which are singletons. These data were also filed under a second study, of T cells in Graves' hyperthyroidism and ophthalmopathy.

Sequencing was performed on peripheral blood mononuclear cells (PBMCs), taken at new diagnosis, from a patient treated with antithyroid drugs. The receptor source for this set is a man aged 25 to 40 with Graves disease. CDR3s include the opening cysteine and the closing phenylalanine or tryptophan. The D gene is left open where the match is weak.

>TRBJ2-5|TRBD2|TRBV29-1
CSVGPPLAGVAGTQYF
>TRBJ2-5|-|TRBV7-9
CATQKILQETQYF
>TRBJ2-1|TRBD1|TRBV11-2
CASSLYSGTGNEQFF
>TRBJ2-6|TRBD1|TRBV7-9
CASALWTGTLTGANVLTF
>TRBJ1-2|TRBD1|TRBV5-1
CASSGTGGAYGYTF
>TRBJ1-5|-|TRBV20-1
CSALSGNQPQHF
>TRBJ2-1|TRBD2|TRBV7-9
CASSSGLGGRATYEQFF
>TRBJ1-2|TRBD1|TRBV11-2
CASSLDSEGAVDGYTF
>TRBJ1-1|-|TRBV20-1
CSARDSQVNTEAFF
>TRBJ2-2|TRBD1|TRBV12-3/TRBV12-4
CASRLQGAGELFF
>TRBJ2-5|TRBD1|TRBV7-2
CASSPRTGIETQYF
>TRBJ2-1|TRBD2|TRBV24-1
CATSGTSGMDEQFF
>TRBJ2-5|-|TRBV18
CASSPYGETQYF
>TRBJ2-4|-|TRBV5-1
CASSLSLAQNIQYF
>TRBJ1-5|TRBD1|TRBV15
CATSSRTGPNQPQHF
>TRBJ1-2|TRBD1|TRBV11-2
CASSSLRDSHGYTF
>TRBJ2-3|-|TRBV12-5
CASGILRVPDTQYF
>TRBJ2-2|-|TRBV29-1
CSVRVGAGELFF
>TRBJ1-4|-|TRBV2
CASSDLGQPTNEKLFF
>TRBJ2-1|TRBD2|TRBV9
CASSTLAGNYNEQFF
>TRBJ2-3|TRBD1|TRBV5-1
CASSYDGQGARADTQYF
>TRBJ2-1|TRBD2|TRBV27
CASSPDGTSGSYNEQFF
>TRBJ2-7|TRBD1|TRBV6-1
CASSAAGGTRYEQYF
>TRBJ2-5|-|TRBV12-3/TRBV12-4
CASSGGRGETQYF
>TRBJ2-7|-|TRBV10-3
CAISLNPGLPSGLSYEQYF
>TRBJ1-2|-|TRBV18
CASSQSGTSSYYGYTF
>TRBJ1-2|-|TRBV12-3/TRBV12-4
CASRSQGNYGYTF